This entry concerns a single T cell receptor beta chain. These data belong to a study of blood T cell repertoires in COVID-19. Sequencing used immunoSEQ multiplex PCR; TCRdb keeps in-frame clones, though not all of them. The data hold roughly 50,000 clones, with approximately 81% observed a single time. V lost 1 base and J lost 0, with 18 bases in between. CDR3 length: 17 amino acids. Per the germline V gene, CDR1 is GTSNPN and CDR2 is SVGIG (reference sequence). The sequence came from a woman older than 75 with acute or convalescent COVID-19. The gene calls are TRBV30 and TRBJ1-2; D is undetermined. Material for sequencing was peripheral blood. The CDR3: CAWSAPLERSANYGYTF. The CDR3 DNA reads as TGTGCCTGGAGTGCCCCCCTAGAACGGAGTGCTAACTATGGCTACACCTTC.